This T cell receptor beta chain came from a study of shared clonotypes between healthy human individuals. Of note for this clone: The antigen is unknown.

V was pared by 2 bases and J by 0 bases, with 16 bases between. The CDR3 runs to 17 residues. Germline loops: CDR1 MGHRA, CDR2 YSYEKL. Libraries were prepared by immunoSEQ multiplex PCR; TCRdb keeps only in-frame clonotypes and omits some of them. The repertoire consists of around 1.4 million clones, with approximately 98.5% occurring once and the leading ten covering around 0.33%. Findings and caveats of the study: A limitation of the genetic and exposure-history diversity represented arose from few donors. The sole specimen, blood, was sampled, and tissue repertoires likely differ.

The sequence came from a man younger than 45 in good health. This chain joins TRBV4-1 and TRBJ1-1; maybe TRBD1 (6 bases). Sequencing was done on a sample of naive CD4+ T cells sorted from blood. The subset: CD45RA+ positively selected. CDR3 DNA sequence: TGCGCCAGCAGCCAACCCGTAGACAGGTGGATGAACACTGAAGCTTTCTTT. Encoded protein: CASSQPVDRWMNTEAFF.